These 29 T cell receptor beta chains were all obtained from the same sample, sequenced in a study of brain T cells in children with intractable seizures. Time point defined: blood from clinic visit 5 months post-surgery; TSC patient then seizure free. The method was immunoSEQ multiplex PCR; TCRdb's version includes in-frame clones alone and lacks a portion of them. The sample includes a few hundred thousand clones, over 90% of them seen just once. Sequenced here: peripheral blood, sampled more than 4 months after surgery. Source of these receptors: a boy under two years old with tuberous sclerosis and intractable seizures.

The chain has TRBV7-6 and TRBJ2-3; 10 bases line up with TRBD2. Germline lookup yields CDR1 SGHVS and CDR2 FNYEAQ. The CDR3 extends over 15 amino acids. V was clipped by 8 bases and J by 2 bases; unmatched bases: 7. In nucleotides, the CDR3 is TGTGCCAGCGGGGGGCTAGCGGGGGCCACAGATACGCAGTATTTT. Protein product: CASGGLAGATDTQYF.

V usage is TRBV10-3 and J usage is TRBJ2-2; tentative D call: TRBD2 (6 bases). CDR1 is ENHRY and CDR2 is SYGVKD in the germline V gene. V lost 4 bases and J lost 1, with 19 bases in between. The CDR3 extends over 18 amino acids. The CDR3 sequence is CAISGAGRGYWNTGELFF. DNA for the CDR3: TGTGCCATCAGTGGAGCCGGACGGGGGTATTGGAACACCGGGGAGCTGTTTTTT.

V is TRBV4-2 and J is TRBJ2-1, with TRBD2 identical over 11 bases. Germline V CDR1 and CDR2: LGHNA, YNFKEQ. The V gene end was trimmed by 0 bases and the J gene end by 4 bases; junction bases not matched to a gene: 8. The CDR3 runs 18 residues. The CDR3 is CASSQERITSGRYNEQFF. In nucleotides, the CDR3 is TGTGCCAGCAGCCAAGAAAGAATTACTAGCGGGAGATACAATGAGCAGTTCTTC.

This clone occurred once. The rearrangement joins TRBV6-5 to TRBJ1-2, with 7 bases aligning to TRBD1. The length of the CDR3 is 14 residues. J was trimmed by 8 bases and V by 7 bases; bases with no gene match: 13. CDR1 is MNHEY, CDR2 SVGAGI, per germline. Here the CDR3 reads CASIRQGINWGYTF. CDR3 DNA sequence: TGTGCCAGCATCAGACAGGGAATAAACTGGGGCTACACCTTC.

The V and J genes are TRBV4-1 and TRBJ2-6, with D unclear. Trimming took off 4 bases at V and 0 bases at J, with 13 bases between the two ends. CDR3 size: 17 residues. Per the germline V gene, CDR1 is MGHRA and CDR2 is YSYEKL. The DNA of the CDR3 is TGCGCCAGCAGCCGCGGCAGTCTCCGCTCTGGGGCCAACGTCCTGACTTTC. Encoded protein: CASSRGSLRSGANVLTF.

The CDR3: CASSGGGTAVANYGYTF. The CDR3, as DNA: TGTGCCAGCAGCGGGGGAGGGACAGCTGTCGCTAACTATGGCTACACCTTC. The rearrangement links TRBV7-9 to TRBJ1-2; 7 nucleotides match TRBD1. Germline CDR1 SEHNR, CDR2 FQNEAQ (reference sequence). The CDR3 length is 17 residues. Trimming removed 5 bases from V and 0 bases from J; junction bases left unmatched: 12. The full variable domain, its missing parts supplied by reference TRBV7-9 and TRBJ1-2, is DTGVSQNPRHKITKRGQNVTFRCDPISEHNRLYWYRQTLGQGPEFLTYFQNEAQLEKSRLLSDRFSAERPKGSFSTLEIQRTEQGDSAMYLCASSGGGTAVANYGYTFGSGTRLTVV.

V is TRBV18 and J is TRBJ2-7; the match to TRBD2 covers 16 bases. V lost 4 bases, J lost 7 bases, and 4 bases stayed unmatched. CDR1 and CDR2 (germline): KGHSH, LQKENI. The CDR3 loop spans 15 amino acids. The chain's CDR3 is CASSLSGLAGGEQYF. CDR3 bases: TGTGCCAGCTCACTGTCGGGACTAGCGGGAGGGGAGCAGTACTTC.

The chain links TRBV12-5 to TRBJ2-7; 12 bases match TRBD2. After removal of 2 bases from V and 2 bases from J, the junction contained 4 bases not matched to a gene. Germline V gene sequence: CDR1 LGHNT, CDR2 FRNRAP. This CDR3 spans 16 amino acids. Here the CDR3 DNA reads TGTGCTAGTGGTTTGCTAGCGGGAGGGCCGACCTACGAGCAGTACTTC. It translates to CASGLLAGGPTYEQYF. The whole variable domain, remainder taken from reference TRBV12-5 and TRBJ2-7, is DARVTQTPRHKVTEMGQEVTMRCQPILGHNTVFWYRQTMMQGLELLAYFRNRAPLDDSGMPKDRFSAEMPDATLATLKIQPSEPRDSAVYFCASGLLAGGPTYEQYFGPGTRLTVT.

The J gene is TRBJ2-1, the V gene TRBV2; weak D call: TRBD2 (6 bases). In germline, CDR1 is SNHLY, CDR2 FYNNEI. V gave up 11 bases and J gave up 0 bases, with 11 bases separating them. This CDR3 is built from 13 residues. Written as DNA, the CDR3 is TGTGCCCTAGCGAACGGCTCCTACAATGAGCAGTTCTTC. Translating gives CALANGSYNEQFF.

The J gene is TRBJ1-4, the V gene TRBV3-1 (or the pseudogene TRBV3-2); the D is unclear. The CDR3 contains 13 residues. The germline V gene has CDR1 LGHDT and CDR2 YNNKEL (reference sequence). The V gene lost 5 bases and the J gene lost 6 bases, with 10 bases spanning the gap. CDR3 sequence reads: CASSSGRDEKLFF. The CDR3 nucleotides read TGTGCCAGCAGCTCAGGAAGGGATGAAAAACTGTTTTTT.

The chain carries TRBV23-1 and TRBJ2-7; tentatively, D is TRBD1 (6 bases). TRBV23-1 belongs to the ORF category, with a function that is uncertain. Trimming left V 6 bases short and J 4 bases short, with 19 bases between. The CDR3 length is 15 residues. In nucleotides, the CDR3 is TGCGCCAGCAGGCCGGGACAAACGCGGGCGTACGAGCAGTACTTC. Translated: CASRPGQTRAYEQYF.

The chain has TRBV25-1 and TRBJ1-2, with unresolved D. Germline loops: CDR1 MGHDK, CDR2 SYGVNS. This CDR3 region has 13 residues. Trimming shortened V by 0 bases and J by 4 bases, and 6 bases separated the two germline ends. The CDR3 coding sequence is TGTGCCAGCAGTGAATATTCGGGCTATGGCTACACCTTC. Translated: CASSEYSGYGYTF.

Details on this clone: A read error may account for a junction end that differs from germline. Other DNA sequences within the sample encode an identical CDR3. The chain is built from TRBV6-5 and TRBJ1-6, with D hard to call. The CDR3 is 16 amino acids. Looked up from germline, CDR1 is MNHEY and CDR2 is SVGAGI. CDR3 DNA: TGTGCCAGTAGTTACTCCGGCGGCGGGCTCCCTTCACCCCTCCACTTT. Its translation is CASSYSGGGLPSPLHF.

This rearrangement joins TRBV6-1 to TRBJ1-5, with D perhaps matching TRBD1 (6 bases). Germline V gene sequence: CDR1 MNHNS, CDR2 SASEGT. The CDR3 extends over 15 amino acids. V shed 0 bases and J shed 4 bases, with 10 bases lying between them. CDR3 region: CASSEAQGRNQPQHF. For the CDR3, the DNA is TGTGCCAGCAGTGAAGCGCAGGGGCGAAATCAGCCCCAGCATTTT.

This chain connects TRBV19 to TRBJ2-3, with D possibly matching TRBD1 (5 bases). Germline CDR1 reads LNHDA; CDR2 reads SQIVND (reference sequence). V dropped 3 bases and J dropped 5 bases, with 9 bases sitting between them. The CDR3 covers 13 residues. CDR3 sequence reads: CASSIIGVDTQYF. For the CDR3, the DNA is TGTGCCAGTAGTATCATAGGGGTAGATACGCAGTATTTT.

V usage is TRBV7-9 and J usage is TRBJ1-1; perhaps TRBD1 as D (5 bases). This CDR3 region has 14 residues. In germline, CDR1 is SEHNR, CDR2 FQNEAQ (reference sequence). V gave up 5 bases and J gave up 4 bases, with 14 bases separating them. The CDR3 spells CASSQRAQGTEAFF. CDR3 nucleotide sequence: TGTGCCAGCAGCCAGCGAGCGCAGGGCACTGAAGCTTTCTTT.

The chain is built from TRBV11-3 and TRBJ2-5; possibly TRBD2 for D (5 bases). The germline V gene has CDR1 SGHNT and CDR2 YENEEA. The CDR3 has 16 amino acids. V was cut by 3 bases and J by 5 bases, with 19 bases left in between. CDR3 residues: CASSFSFSAKRETQYF. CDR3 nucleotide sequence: TGTGCCAGCAGCTTCTCTTTTAGCGCCAAGCGTGAGACCCAGTACTTC.

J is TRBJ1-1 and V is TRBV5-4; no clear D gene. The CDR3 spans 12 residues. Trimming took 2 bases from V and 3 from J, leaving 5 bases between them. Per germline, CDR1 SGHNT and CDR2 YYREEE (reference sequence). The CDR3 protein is CASSFSDTEAFF. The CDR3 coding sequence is TGTGCCAGCAGCTTCTCTGACACTGAAGCTTTCTTT.

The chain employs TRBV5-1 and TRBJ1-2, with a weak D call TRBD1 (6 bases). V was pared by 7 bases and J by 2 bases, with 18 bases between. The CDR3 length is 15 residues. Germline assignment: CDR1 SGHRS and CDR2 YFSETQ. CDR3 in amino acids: CASSDEGGENYGYTF. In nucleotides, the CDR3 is TGCGCCAGCTCAGACGAGGGGGGAGAGAACTATGGCTACACCTTC. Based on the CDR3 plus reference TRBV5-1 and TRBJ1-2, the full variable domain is KAGVTQTPRYLIKTRGQQVTLSCSPISGHRSVSWYQQTPGQGLQFLFEYFSETQRNKGNFPGRFSGRQFSNSRSEMNVSTLELGDSALYLCASSDEGGENYGYTFGSGTRLTVV.

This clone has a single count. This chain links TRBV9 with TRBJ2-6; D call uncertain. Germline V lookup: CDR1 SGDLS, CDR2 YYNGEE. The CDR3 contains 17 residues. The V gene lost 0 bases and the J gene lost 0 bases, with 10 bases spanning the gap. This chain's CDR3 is CASSVGGQVSGANVLTF. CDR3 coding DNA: TGTGCCAGCAGCGTAGGTGGGCAGGTCTCTGGGGCCAACGTCCTGACTTTC.

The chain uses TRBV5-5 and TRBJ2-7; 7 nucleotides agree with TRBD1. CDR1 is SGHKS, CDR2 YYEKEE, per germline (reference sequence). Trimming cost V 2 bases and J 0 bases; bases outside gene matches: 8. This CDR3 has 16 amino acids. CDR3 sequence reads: CASSFGPGQSSYEQYF. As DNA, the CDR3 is TGTGCCAGCAGCTTCGGACCGGGACAGTCCTCCTACGAGCAGTACTTC.

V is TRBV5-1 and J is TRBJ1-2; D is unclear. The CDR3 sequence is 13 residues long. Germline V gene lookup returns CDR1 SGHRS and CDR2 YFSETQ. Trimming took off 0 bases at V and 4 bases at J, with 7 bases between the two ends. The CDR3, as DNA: TGCGCCAGCAGCTTGGTTTCTGGCTATGGCTACACCTTC. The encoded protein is CASSLVSGYGYTF.

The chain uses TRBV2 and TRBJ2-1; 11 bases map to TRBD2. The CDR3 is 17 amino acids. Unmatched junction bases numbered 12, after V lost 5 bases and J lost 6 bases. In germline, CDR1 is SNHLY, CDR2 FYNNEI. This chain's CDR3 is CASSFRFPGLAVNEQFF. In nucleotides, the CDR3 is TGTGCCAGCAGTTTTAGATTTCCGGGACTAGCGGTCAATGAGCAGTTCTTC.

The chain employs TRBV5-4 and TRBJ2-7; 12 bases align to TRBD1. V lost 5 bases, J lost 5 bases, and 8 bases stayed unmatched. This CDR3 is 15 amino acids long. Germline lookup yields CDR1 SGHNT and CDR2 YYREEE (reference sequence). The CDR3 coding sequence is TGTGCCAGCAGTCCGGGACAGGGGGCGAGAAACGAGCAGTACTTC. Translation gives CASSPGQGARNEQYF.

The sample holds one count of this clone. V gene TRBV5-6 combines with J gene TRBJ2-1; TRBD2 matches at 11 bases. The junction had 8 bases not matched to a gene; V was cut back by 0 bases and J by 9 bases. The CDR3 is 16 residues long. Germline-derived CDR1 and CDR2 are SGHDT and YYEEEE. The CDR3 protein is CASSLGLAGNSAEQFF. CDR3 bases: TGTGCCAGCAGCTTGGGACTAGCGGGGAATTCTGCTGAGCAGTTCTTC. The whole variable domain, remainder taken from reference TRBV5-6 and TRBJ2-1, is DAGVTQSPTHLIKTRGQQVTLRCSPKSGHDTVSWYQQALGQGPQFIFQYYEEEERQRGNFPDRFSGHQFPNYSSELNVNALLLGDSALYLCASSLGLAGNSAEQFFGPGTRLTVL.

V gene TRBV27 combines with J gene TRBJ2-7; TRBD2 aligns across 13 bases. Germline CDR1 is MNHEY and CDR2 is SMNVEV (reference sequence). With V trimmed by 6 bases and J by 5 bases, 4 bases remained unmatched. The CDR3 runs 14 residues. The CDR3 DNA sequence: TGTGCCAGCAGCGGACTAGCGGGAGTAGACGAGCAGTACTTC. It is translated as CASSGLAGVDEQYF.

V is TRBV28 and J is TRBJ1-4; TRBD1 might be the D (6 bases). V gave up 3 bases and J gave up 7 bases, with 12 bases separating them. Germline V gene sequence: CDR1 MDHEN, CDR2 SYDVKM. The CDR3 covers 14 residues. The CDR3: CASSFGGRGEKLFF. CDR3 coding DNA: TGTGCCAGCAGTTTTGGGGGGCGGGGTGAAAAACTGTTTTTT. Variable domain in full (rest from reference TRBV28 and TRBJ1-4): DVKVTQSSRYLVKRTGEKVFLECVQDMDHENMFWYRQDPGLGLRLIYFSYDVKMKEKGDIPEGYSVSREKKERFSLILESASTNQTSMYLCASSFGGRGEKLFFGSGTQLSVL.

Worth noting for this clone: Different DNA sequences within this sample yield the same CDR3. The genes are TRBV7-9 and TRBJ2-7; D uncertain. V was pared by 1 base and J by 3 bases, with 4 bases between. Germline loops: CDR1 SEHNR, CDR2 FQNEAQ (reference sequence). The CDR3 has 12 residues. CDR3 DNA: TGTGCCAGCAGCTTAGGGGTCTACGAGCAGTACTTC. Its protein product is CASSLGVYEQYF.

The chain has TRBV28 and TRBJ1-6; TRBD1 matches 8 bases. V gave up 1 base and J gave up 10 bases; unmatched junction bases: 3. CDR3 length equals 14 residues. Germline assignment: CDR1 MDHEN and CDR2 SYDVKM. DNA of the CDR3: TGTGCCAGCAGTTTATCGGACAGGGAGTCACCCCTCCACTTT. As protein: CASSLSDRESPLHF.